This paragraph covers one T cell receptor beta chain sequence. A read error may produce the germline difference seen at one junction end. Sample time point: patch test 1, 2 weeks after DPC sensitization. Treatment specified: therapeutic diphenylcyclopropenone sensitization with weekly scalp DPC. MiXCR was run by TCRdb on the RACE reads, yielding one entry per CDR3 protein. The table shows 80,000 to 95,000 distinct CDR3 sequences, with roughly 10% occurring only once. This sample is drawn from a study of human T cells and chemical hapten exposure. Germline loops: CDR1 LNHDA, CDR2 SQIVND (reference sequence). CDR3 length equals 14 residues.

This receptor was identified in a woman in her forties or fifties with alopecia areata. Some clones in this sample may be carry-over from other donors' samples. This specimen consisted of whole blood, obtained in connection with sensitization to the hapten diphenylcyclopropenone (DPC). The V and J genes are TRBV19 and TRBJ1-1; D not resolved. This chain's CDR3 is CASIQHNLNTDAFF. DNA for the CDR3: TGTGCCAGTATCCAACATAATCTGAACACTGATGCTTTCTTT.